One sample yielded the 23 T cell receptor beta chains listed below, sequenced in a study of response to subunit inactivated influenza vaccine. TCRdb recomputed calls from the RT-PCR reads with MiXCR, one row per CDR3 protein. The table has some 520,000 distinct CDR3 sequences, more than 15% seen once. Material: CD4+ T cells sorted from PBMCs, obtained roughly 24 months after vaccination. These receptor sequences come from a man aged 50-75 years who received an inactivated influenza vaccine.

This clonotype was seen only a few times. V is TRBV24-1 and J is TRBJ2-1, with D uncertain. Germline assignment: CDR1 KGHDR and CDR2 SFDVKD. The CDR3 spans 13 residues. V lost 3 bases and J lost 10, with 12 bases in between. The CDR3 reads CATSDPLAVEQFF. The CDR3 bases are TGTGCCACCAGTGATCCGCTTGCAGTCGAGCAGTTCTTC.

The V call is TRBV10-1, the J call TRBJ2-3; D may be TRBD2 (6 bases). The CDR3 totals 20 residues. Germline-derived CDR1 and CDR2 are WNHNN and SYGVQD (reference sequence). The V end was cut by 6 bases, the J end by 0 bases, with 28 bases between. Written as DNA, the CDR3 is TGCGCCAGCAGCGATGGAGGGCAAGGGCAGACGCCCCTTAGCACAGATACGCAGTATTTT. Translated, it gives CASSDGGQGQTPLSTDTQYF.

This clonotype was counted between two and nine times. As DNA, the CDR3 is TGCAGTGCTAGTCGCACAGGGGCCAGCACTGAAGCTTTCTTT. Its protein product is CSASRTGASTEAFF. The rearrangement links TRBV20-1 to TRBJ1-1; 7 nucleotides match TRBD1. V lost 3 bases, J lost 4 bases, and 8 bases stayed unmatched. The V gene's germline CDR1 is DFQATT and CDR2 SNEGSKA (reference sequence). CDR3 length: 14 amino acids.

A word on this clonotype: A single base separates this from a much larger clone, so it may be a read error. The rearrangement links TRBV10-3 to TRBJ2-5; D unresolved. Looked up from germline, CDR1 is ENHRY and CDR2 is SYGVKD. The CDR3 runs to 13 residues. The CDR3, as DNA: TGTGCCAGCAGTGCCGCGGTCGGAGAGACCCAGTACTTC. Translated, it gives CASSAAVGETQYF.

This clonotype was detected ten times or more. The rearrangement uses TRBV25-1 and TRBJ2-5, with 7 bases lining up with TRBD2. The CDR3 has 14 residues. V dropped 4 bases and J dropped 5; count of bases not matched to a gene: 7. Looked up from germline, CDR1 is MGHDK and CDR2 is SYGVNS. The DNA for the CDR3 is TGTGCCAGCAGTGCGGACTCCGGGAGGGAGACCCAGTACTTC. It translates to CASSADSGRETQYF.

This clonotype was picked up a small number of times. This chain joins TRBV18 and TRBJ2-1; 7 positions agree with TRBD1. The CDR3 is 16 residues long. Per the germline V gene, CDR1 is KGHSH and CDR2 is LQKENI. Trimming took 6 bases from V and 4 from J; bases not matched to a gene: 12. Here the CDR3 reads CASSQKDRAVYNEQFF. CDR3 bases: TGTGCCAGCTCGCAGAAAGACAGGGCAGTGTACAATGAGCAGTTCTTC.

V is TRBV5-6 and J is TRBJ2-3; 9 bases fit TRBD2. Germline V gives CDR1 SGHDT, CDR2 YYEEEE. Trimming took 5 bases from V and 4 from J; bases not matched to a gene: 14. The CDR3 is made up of 17 amino acids. CDR3 nucleotide sequence: TGTGCCAGCAGGCGACCGGGACTAGCATCGATCGCAGATACGCAGTATTTT. As protein: CASRRPGLASIADTQYF.

This clonotype was detected a few times. The rearrangement links TRBV20-1 to TRBJ2-2, with D possibly being TRBD1 (5 bases). The CDR3 loop spans 14 amino acids. CDR1 DFQATT and CDR2 SNEGSKA come from the germline V gene (reference sequence). Trimming pared 4 bases from V and 1 base from J, leaving 10 bases between. The CDR3 nucleotides read TGCAGTGCTAACGGACAACTGAACACCGGGGAGCTGTTTTTT. Translating gives CSANGQLNTGELFF.

This clonotype was counted many times. The rearrangement links TRBV20-1 to TRBJ1-1; D unresolved. The CDR3 consists of 13 residues. Germline assignment: CDR1 DFQATT and CDR2 SNEGSKA (reference sequence). The V and J ends lost 6 bases and 0 bases respectively, with 11 bases between them. The CDR3 coding sequence is TGCAGTGCCTCAAAGGCGGTGAACACTGAAGCTTTCTTT. Its protein is CSASKAVNTEAFF.

In this sample, this clonotype turned up many times. The chain joins TRBV20-1 to TRBJ2-1; 15 nucleotides line up with TRBD2. The CDR3 is made up of 18 amino acids. Germline trimming cut 6 bases from V and 1 base from J; bases unmatched to any gene: 10. Germline V gene data show CDR1 as DFQATT and CDR2 as SNEGSKA (reference sequence). CDR3 bases: TGCAGTGCGCCCCCGGGACTAGCGGGAGGTCAATCCTACAATGAGCAGTTCTTC. This codes for CSAPPGLAGGQSYNEQFF.

The chain uses TRBV4-3 and TRBJ2-1; D is unresolved. From germline, CDR1 is LGHNA and CDR2 YSLEER. Trimming removed 0 bases at V and 0 bases at J, with 12 bases between. The CDR3 runs 17 residues. The CDR3 nucleotides are TGCGCCAGCAGCCAAGAGGTATGGGGAAGCTCCTACAATGAGCAGTTCTTC. Translated: CASSQEVWGSSYNEQFF.

The gene calls are TRBV7-6 and TRBJ2-5; 9 bases are a match to TRBD2. Trimming at V came to 4 bases and at J to 4 bases, leaving 4 bases not matched to a gene. CDR1 is SGHVS and CDR2 is FNYEAQ in the germline V gene. The CDR3 sequence is 14 residues long. The CDR3, as DNA: TGTGCCAGCAGCTGGGGACTAGCAGGAGAGACCCAGTACTTC. Translation gives CASSWGLAGETQYF.

As for this clonotype: This clone may be a read error of a much larger clone one base away. The chain links TRBV20-1 to TRBJ2-7, with 11 positions matching TRBD2. V shed 3 bases and J 2 bases; nucleotides not matched to a gene: 3. The CDR3 contains 14 residues. Germline V gene lookup returns CDR1 DFQATT and CDR2 SNEGSKA (reference sequence). CDR3 bases: TGCAGTGCTAGGAATAGCGGGAGGGCCTACGAGCAGTACTTC. Residues: CSARNSGRAYEQYF.

For the CDR3, the DNA is TGTGCCAGCAGGGGACTAGCTAGCACAGATACGCAGTATTTT. Its translation: CASRGLASTDTQYF. The chain joins TRBV5-5 to TRBJ2-3; 9 positions agree with TRBD2. Germline CDR1 SGHKS, CDR2 YYEKEE (reference sequence). The ends lost 5 bases at V and 0 bases at J; junction bases unmatched: 1. The CDR3 has 14 amino acids.

In this sample, this clonotype turned up a few times. The rearrangement uses TRBV20-1 and TRBJ1-5, with TRBD1 matching 7 bases. The CDR3 consists of 13 residues. The V gene end was trimmed by 6 bases and the J gene end by 5 bases; junction bases not matched to a gene: 7. In germline, CDR1 is DFQATT, CDR2 SNEGSKA (reference sequence). CDR3 region: CSANRGPDQPQHF. DNA of the CDR3: TGCAGTGCGAACAGGGGTCCCGATCAGCCCCAGCATTTT.

This clonotype occurred a few times. The rearrangement uses TRBV20-1 and TRBJ2-5; D is undetermined. CDR3 size: 12 residues. Trimming took 5 bases from V and 2 from J, leaving 9 bases between them. Germline V lookup: CDR1 DFQATT, CDR2 SNEGSKA (reference sequence). As DNA, the CDR3 is TGCAGTGCTGAGTACAAACAAGAGACCCAGTACTTC. Encoded protein: CSAEYKQETQYF.

The CDR3 here is CASSFGQGDQYF. For the CDR3, the DNA is TGTGCCAGCAGTTTTGGACAGGGCGACCAGTACTTC. The chain has TRBV12-3 or TRBV12-4 and TRBJ2-5, with TRBD1 matching 8 bases. V lost 3 bases, J lost 10 bases, and 4 bases stayed unmatched. This CDR3 region has 12 residues.

The chain uses TRBV9 and TRBJ2-7; 7 bases line up with TRBD2. The CDR3 loop spans 17 amino acids. Germline CDR1 and CDR2: SGDLS and YYNGEE. V lost 2 bases, J lost 8 bases, and 19 bases stayed unmatched. CDR3 nucleotides: TGTGCCAGCAGCGTTGGGACTAATTCCCTGACAGCCCCTAAGCAGTACTTC. This codes for CASSVGTNSLTAPKQYF.

The chain carries TRBV28 and TRBJ2-7; unclear D gene. The CDR3 covers 15 residues. Between the trimmed V and J ends, which lost 7 bases and 0 bases, there was a span of 16 bases. CDR1 and CDR2 (germline): MDHEN, SYDVKM. The CDR3 DNA sequence: TGTGCCAGCACCCGGTCTCTGCTGCACTCCTACGAGCAGTACTTC. Residues: CASTRSLLHSYEQYF.

There are a few counts of this clonotype. The CDR3 is CASGQTGIYGYTF. Written as DNA, the CDR3 is TGTGCCAGCGGTCAAACAGGGATCTATGGCTACACCTTC. The chain carries TRBV6-2 or TRBV6-3 and TRBJ1-2; perhaps TRBD1 as D (6 bases). The V gene lost 8 bases and the J gene lost 4 bases, with 14 bases spanning the gap. This CDR3 region has 13 residues. Germline V gene lookup returns CDR1 MNHEY and CDR2 SVGEGT.

The V gene is TRBV12-3 or TRBV12-4, the J gene TRBJ2-2, with no clear D. There are 16 residues in the CDR3. The V end was cut by 7 bases, the J end by 1 base, with 16 bases between. CDR3 nucleotide sequence: TGTGCCAGCAACTCCTGGTACACGATGAACACCGGGGAGCTGTTTTTT. The encoded protein is CASNSWYTMNTGELFF.

This clonotype was found many times. The rearrangement uses TRBV6-5 and TRBJ2-5; D is ambiguous. The V end was cut by 1 base, the J end by 4 bases, with 10 bases between. The CDR3 loop spans 14 amino acids. The germline V gene has CDR1 MNHEY and CDR2 SVGAGI. The CDR3 DNA reads as TGTGCCAGCAGTTACTGGGCACCAAGAGAGACCCAGTACTTC. It translates to CASSYWAPRETQYF.

The chain is built from TRBV20-1 and TRBJ1-1; 10 bases match TRBD1. The CDR3 spans 15 residues. Looked up from germline, CDR1 is DFQATT and CDR2 is SNEGSKA (reference sequence). V trimming: 0 bases; J trimming: 5 bases; junction bases outside the gene matches: 6. The CDR3 DNA is TGCAGTGCTAGAGATCCTAGGACAGGGGGGACTGAAGCTTTCTTT. Its translation: CSARDPRTGGTEAFF.